One sample yielded the 19 T cell receptor beta chains listed below, sequenced in a study of technical replicates of blood from four donors. TCRdb's table, derived via immunoSEQ multiplex PCR, lists solely in-frame clones and lacks some. Among tens of thousands of clones listed, 95% were seen once. The sequencing input was T cells isolated from PBMCs. The receptors here all came from a human donor in good health.

This clone is a singleton in its sample. This rearrangement joins TRBV7-9 to TRBJ1-4; D uncertain. The germline V gene has CDR1 SEHNR and CDR2 FQNEAQ (reference sequence). The CDR3 sequence is 17 residues long. Trimming took 4 bases from V and 0 from J, leaving 15 bases between them. Written as DNA, the CDR3 is TGTGCCAGCAGCTCCCCCCCCGGAGAAGCAACTAATGAAAAACTGTTTTTT. Amino acids: CASSSPPGEATNEKLFF. Variable domain in full (rest from reference TRBV7-9 and TRBJ1-4): DTGVSQNPRHKITKRGQNVTFRCDPISEHNRLYWYRQTLGQGPEFLTYFQNEAQLEKSRLLSDRFSAERPKGSFSTLEIQRTEQGDSAMYLCASSSPPGEATNEKLFFGSGTQLSVL.

This clone has a single count. The chain links TRBV7-8 to TRBJ2-2; D not resolved. Trimming pared 3 bases from V and 4 bases from J, leaving 9 bases between. Per the germline V gene, CDR1 is SGHVS and CDR2 is FQNEAQ. The CDR3 loop spans 14 amino acids. CDR3 DNA: TGTGCCAGCAGCTTCGAGTTCGTCACCGGGGAGCTGTTTTTT. Translation gives CASSFEFVTGELFF.

The V and J genes are TRBV5-1 and TRBJ2-5, with TRBD2 identical over 9 bases. Per the germline V gene, CDR1 is SGHRS and CDR2 is YFSETQ. The junction had 7 bases not matched to a gene; V was cut back by 0 bases and J by 1 base. The CDR3 is made up of 17 amino acids. The CDR3 here is CASSLASRGGAQETQYF. CDR3 in DNA: TGCGCCAGCAGCTTGGCATCTCGCGGGGGGGCCCAAGAGACCCAGTACTTC.

This chain uses TRBV7-6 with TRBJ2-7; 14 bases line up with TRBD2. Trimming removed 4 bases from V and 0 bases from J; junction bases left unmatched: 2. Germline V gene sequence: CDR1 SGHVS, CDR2 FNYEAQ. The CDR3 length is 16 residues. For the CDR3, the DNA is TGTGCCAGCAGCTCAGGGACTAGCGGGGGCTCCTACGAGCAGTACTTC. Protein: CASSSGTSGGSYEQYF.

This chain links TRBV7-9 with TRBJ2-1; TRBD2 agrees at 13 bases. J lost 4 bases, V lost 6 bases, and 3 bases had no gene match. This CDR3 contains 15 residues. Germline V CDR1 and CDR2: SEHNR, FQNEAQ (reference sequence). The CDR3 DNA follows: TGTGCCAGCAGTACTAGCGGGAGGGTGTACAATGAGCAGTTCTTC. As protein: CASSTSGRVYNEQFF.

V and J are TRBV27 and TRBJ2-2; TRBD1 is a possible D gene (6 bases). Germline V gives CDR1 MNHEY, CDR2 SMNVEV (reference sequence). The CDR3 extends over 18 amino acids. With 3 bases removed from V and 1 base from J, the gap between germline ends came to 18 bases. CDR3 coding DNA: TGTGCCAGCAGTTTTAAGGTGTGGGGACAACTGAACACCGGGGAGCTGTTTTTT. It translates to CASSFKVWGQLNTGELFF.

The chain recombines TRBV28 with TRBJ2-7, with a possible D match to TRBD2 (6 bases). Deletions cut 8 bases from V and 3 bases from J, with 11 bases between. Germline V lookup: CDR1 MDHEN, CDR2 SYDVKM. The CDR3 contains 12 residues. The CDR3 loop reads CASWTKNYEQYF. The CDR3, as DNA: TGTGCCAGCTGGACTAAAAACTACGAGCAGTACTTC.

V and J are TRBV14 and TRBJ2-7; 13 bases map to TRBD2. Germline loops: CDR1 SGHDN, CDR2 FVKESK. This CDR3 has 14 amino acids. With V trimmed by 8 bases and J by 3 bases, 4 bases remained unmatched. CDR3 in amino acids: CASALAGGIYEQYF. The DNA for the CDR3 is TGTGCCAGCGCACTAGCGGGAGGGATCTACGAGCAGTACTTC.

The chain uses TRBV7-9 and TRBJ2-5; a weak D match, TRBD1 (6 bases). V lost 4 bases to trimming and J lost 5 bases, with 14 bases between them. The CDR3 consists of 14 residues. CDR1 and CDR2 from the germline V gene are SEHNR and FQNEAQ (reference sequence). The CDR3 sequence is CASSYSGASETQYF. Written as DNA, the CDR3 is TGTGCCAGCAGCTACTCAGGGGCCTCCGAGACCCAGTACTTC.

The CDR3 spells CASSLAIRGGLQTQYF. CDR3 DNA: TGCGCCAGCAGCTTGGCCATCCGGGGGGGCCTCCAGACCCAGTACTTC. The genes are TRBV5-1 and TRBJ2-5, with 8 positions matching TRBD2. The ends lost 0 bases at V and 6 bases at J; junction bases unmatched: 10. The CDR3 loop spans 16 amino acids. Germline CDR1 and CDR2: SGHRS and YFSETQ.

The J gene is TRBJ2-3, the V gene TRBV5-1, with 14 nucleotides matching TRBD2. Germline loops: CDR1 SGHRS, CDR2 YFSETQ. The CDR3 loop spans 17 amino acids. With V trimmed by 4 bases and J by 1 base, 5 bases remained unmatched. This CDR3 reads CASSGTSGSGGTDTQYF. Written as DNA, the CDR3 is TGCGCCAGCAGCGGGACTAGCGGGAGTGGGGGCACAGATACGCAGTATTTT.

This rearrangement joins TRBV6-1 to TRBJ2-5; 8 bases are shared with TRBD1. Trimming cost V 10 bases and J 1 base; bases outside gene matches: 2. CDR1 and CDR2 from the germline V gene are MNHNS and SASEGT. The CDR3 extends over 12 amino acids. This CDR3 reads CATDRVQETQYF. CDR3 nucleotides: TGTGCCACGGACAGGGTCCAAGAGACCCAGTACTTC.

The V gene is TRBV6-5, the J gene TRBJ1-1; D call uncertain. Between the trimmed V and J ends, which lost 5 bases and 0 bases, there was a span of 7 bases. The CDR3 is made up of 13 amino acids. Per germline, CDR1 MNHEY and CDR2 SVGAGI. The CDR3 nucleotides read TGTGCCAGCAGTCATTACATGAACACTGAAGCTTTCTTT. Residues: CASSHYMNTEAFF.

This chain connects TRBV9 to TRBJ2-7, with D possibly TRBD2 on 7 matching bases. This CDR3 has 17 residues. V shed 4 bases and J shed 4 bases, with 24 bases lying between them. Germline V CDR1 and CDR2: SGDLS, YYNGEE. The CDR3 sequence: CASSLQGGYRGAYEQYF. In DNA, the CDR3 is TGTGCCAGCAGCCTCCAGGGAGGCTATCGGGGGGCTTACGAGCAGTACTTC. Filled out from reference TRBV9 and TRBJ2-7, the complete variable domain reads DSGVTQTPKHLITATGQRVTLRCSPRSGDLSVYWYQQSLDQGLQFLIQYYNGEERAKGNILERFSAQQFPDLHSELNLSSLELGDSALYFCASSLQGGYRGAYEQYFGPGTRLTVT.

This sequence joins TRBV30 and TRBJ2-6; 7 bases map to TRBD2. Germline trimming cut 5 bases from V and 2 bases from J; bases unmatched to any gene: 0. CDR1 and CDR2 (germline): GTSNPN, SVGIG (reference sequence). This CDR3 is built from 13 residues. CDR3 DNA sequence: TGTGCCTGGGCGGGGGCTGGGGCCAACGTCCTGACTTTC. Protein sequence: CAWAGAGANVLTF.

The chain recombines TRBV6-5 with TRBJ2-5, with 7 bases identical to TRBD1. V lost 5 bases and J lost 2; bases outside the gene matches: 5. The CDR3 loop spans 14 amino acids. Per germline, CDR1 MNHEY and CDR2 SVGAGI. The DNA for the CDR3 is TGTGCCAGCAGTCGACGGGACAGTCAAGAGACCCAGTACTTC. Protein product: CASSRRDSQETQYF.

The gene calls are TRBV7-9 and TRBJ2-3; 11 positions match TRBD2. Germline trimming cut 3 bases from V and 2 bases from J; bases unmatched to any gene: 7. This CDR3 has 17 amino acids. Germline CDR1 is SEHNR and CDR2 is FQNEAQ (reference sequence). CDR3 amino acids: CASSFPGTSGPTDTQYF. CDR3 coding DNA: TGTGCCAGCAGCTTTCCGGGGACTAGCGGTCCCACAGATACGCAGTATTTT.

This sequence joins TRBV4-1 and TRBJ2-5; the D is unclear. V dropped 3 bases and J dropped 2 bases, with 7 bases sitting between them. The germline CDR1 and CDR2 sequences are MGHRA and YSYEKL. The length of the CDR3 is 13 residues. The CDR3 spells CASSHARQETQYF. The CDR3 DNA reads TGCGCCAGCAGCCATGCCAGGCAAGAGACCCAGTACTTC.

The chain has TRBV5-1 and TRBJ2-1; TRBD2 is a possible D gene (5 bases). Looked up from germline, CDR1 is SGHRS and CDR2 is YFSETQ. Deletions cut 7 bases from V and 10 bases from J, with 18 bases between. The CDR3 covers 13 residues. CDR3 region: CASSPSTSWEQFF. CDR3 coding DNA: TGCGCCAGCTCGCCTAGCACCTCTTGGGAGCAGTTCTTC.